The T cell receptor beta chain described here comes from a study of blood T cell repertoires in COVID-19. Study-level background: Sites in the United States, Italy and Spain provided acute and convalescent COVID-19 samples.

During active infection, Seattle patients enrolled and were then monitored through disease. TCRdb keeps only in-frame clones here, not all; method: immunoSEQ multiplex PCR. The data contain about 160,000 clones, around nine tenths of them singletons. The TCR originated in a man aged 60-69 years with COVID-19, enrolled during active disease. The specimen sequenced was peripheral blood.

This chain's CDR3 is CASRDPGTALSGNTIYF. CDR3 DNA sequence: TGTGCCAGCAGGGACCCCGGGACAGCACTCTCTGGAAACACCATATATTTT. The rearrangement uses TRBV28 and TRBJ1-3; 7 nucleotides match TRBD1. The germline CDR1 and CDR2 sequences are MDHEN and SYDVKM. After removal of 6 bases from V and 0 bases from J, the junction contained 11 bases not matched to a gene. The CDR3 is made up of 17 amino acids. Full variable domain (remainder filled in from reference TRBV28 and TRBJ1-3): DVKVTQSSRYLVKRTGEKVFLECVQDMDHENMFWYRQDPGLGLRLIYFSYDVKMKEKGDIPEGYSVSREKKERFSLILESASTNQTSMYLCASRDPGTALSGNTIYFGEGSWLTVV.